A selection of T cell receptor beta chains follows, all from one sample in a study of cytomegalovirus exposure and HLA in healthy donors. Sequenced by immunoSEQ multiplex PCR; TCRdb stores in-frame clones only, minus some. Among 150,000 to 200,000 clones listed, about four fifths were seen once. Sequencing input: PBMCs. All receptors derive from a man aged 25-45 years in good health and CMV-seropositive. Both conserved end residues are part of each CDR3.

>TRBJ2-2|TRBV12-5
CASGFLRRDRLNTGELFF
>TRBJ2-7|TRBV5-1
CASSLGQGAYEQYF
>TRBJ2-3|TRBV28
CASSRTGSDTQYF
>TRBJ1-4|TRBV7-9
CASSLRGTNEKLFF
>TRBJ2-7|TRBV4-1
CASSVRGGYEQYF
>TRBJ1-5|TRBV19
CATRPPGLGNQPQHF
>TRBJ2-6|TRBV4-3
CASSRDRQGGFFGANVLTF
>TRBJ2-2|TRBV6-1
CASSGERPWRGNTGELFF
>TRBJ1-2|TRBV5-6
CASSLDLSNYGYTF
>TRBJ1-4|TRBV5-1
CASSDGQGGEKLFF
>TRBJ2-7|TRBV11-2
CASSLAHRTYEQYF
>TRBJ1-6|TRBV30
CAWSQGDPYNSPLHF
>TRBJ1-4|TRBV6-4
CASSDGGSEKLFF
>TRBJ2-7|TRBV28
CASSLSSASGATYF
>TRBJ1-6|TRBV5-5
CASSLQGGRYNSPLHF
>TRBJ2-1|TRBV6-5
CASSGTSVGGEQFF
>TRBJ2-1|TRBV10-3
CAISATGAPLYNEQFF
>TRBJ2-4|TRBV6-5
CASRRTGVAKNIQYF
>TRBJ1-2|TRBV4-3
CASSQTRQGAEFSSYGYTF
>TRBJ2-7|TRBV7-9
CASSLTGGVPEQYF
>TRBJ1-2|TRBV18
CASSPTFVVGGYTF
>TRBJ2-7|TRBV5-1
CASSLGELAREQYF